This T cell receptor (beta chain) was observed in a study of cytomegalovirus exposure and HLA in healthy donors. The V segment lost 2 bases and the J segment 5 bases; nucleotides outside the gene matches: 6. CDR1 is MNHEY, CDR2 SVGAGI, per germline. The CDR3 runs 15 residues. In regard to this clone: Its antigen is as yet unknown.

Those who donated were healthy bone marrow donors. Primers included in the PCR were 60 Vbeta and 13 Jbeta primers. Using immunoSEQ multiplex PCR, the repertoire was profiled, and TCRdb retains in-frame clones only, with some absent. The sample spans approximately 50,000 clones; the ten largest clones claim less than 2.5%. Regarding the study as a whole: Certain sequence variants were highly shared and formed a cluster, and this cluster was likely a sequencing artifact. Later work associated approximately 17,000 TCR beta sequences with HLA alleles at 0.05 false discovery rate.

This clonotype was sampled from a female donor in good health and CMV-seronegative. Sequencing used PBMCs. This chain links TRBV6-5 with TRBJ1-1; 9 bases fit TRBD1. The CDR3 nucleotides are TGTGCCAGCAGTTACCGTACAGGGGGCAGGACTGAAGCTTTCTTT. Its translation: CASSYRTGGRTEAFF.